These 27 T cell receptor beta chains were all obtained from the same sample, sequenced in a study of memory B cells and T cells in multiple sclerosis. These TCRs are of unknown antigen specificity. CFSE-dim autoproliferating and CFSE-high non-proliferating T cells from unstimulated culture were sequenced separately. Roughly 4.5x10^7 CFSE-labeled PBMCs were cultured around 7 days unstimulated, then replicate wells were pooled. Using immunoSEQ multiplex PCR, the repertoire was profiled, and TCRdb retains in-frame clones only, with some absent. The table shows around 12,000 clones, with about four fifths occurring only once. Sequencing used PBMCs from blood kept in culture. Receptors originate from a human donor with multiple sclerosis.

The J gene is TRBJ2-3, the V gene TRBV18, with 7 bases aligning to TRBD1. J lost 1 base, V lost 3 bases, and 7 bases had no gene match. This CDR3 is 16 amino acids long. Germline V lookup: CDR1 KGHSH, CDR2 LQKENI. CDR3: CASSPIQGVGTDTQYF. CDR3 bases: TGTGCCAGCTCACCGATCCAGGGGGTAGGCACAGATACGCAGTATTTT.

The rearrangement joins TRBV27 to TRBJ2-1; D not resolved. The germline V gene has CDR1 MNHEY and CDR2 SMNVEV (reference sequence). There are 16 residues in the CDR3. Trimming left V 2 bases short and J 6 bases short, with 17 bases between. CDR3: CASSLDGVITSNEQFF. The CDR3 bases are TGTGCCAGCAGTTTAGATGGGGTGATAACCTCCAATGAGCAGTTCTTC.

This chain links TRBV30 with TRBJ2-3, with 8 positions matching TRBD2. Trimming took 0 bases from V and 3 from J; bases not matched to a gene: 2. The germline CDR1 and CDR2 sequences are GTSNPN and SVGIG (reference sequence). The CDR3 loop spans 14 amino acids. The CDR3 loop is CAWSVAGETDTQYF. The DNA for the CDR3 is TGTGCCTGGAGTGTAGCGGGAGAAACAGATACGCAGTATTTT.

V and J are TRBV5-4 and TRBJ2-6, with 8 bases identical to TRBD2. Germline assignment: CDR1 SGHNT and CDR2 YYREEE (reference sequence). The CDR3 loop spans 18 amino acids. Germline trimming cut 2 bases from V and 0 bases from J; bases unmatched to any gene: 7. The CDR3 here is CASSLYSGGISGANVLTF. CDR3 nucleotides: TGTGCCAGCAGCTTATATTCGGGGGGGATCTCTGGGGCCAACGTCCTGACTTTC. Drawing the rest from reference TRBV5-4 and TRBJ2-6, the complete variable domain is ETGVTQSPTHLIKTRGQQVTLRCSSQSGHNTVSWYQQALGQGPQFIFQYYREEENGRGNFPPRFSGLQFPNYSSELNVNALELDDSALYLCASSLYSGGISGANVLTFGAGSRLTVL.

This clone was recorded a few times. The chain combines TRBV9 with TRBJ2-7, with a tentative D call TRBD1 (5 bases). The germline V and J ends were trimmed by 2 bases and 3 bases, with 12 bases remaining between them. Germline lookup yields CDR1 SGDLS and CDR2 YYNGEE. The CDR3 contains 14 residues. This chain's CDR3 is CASSVFPGHYEQYF. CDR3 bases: TGTGCCAGCAGCGTGTTCCCAGGGCACTACGAGCAGTACTTC. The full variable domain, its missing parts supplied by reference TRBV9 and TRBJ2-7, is DSGVTQTPKHLITATGQRVTLRCSPRSGDLSVYWYQQSLDQGLQFLIQYYNGEERAKGNILERFSAQQFPDLHSELNLSSLELGDSALYFCASSVFPGHYEQYFGPGTRLTVT.

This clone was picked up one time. The CDR3 region is CASSYSRDSPLHF. CDR3 DNA: TGTGCCAGCAGTTACTCGAGGGATTCACCCCTCCACTTT. The chain is built from TRBV6-6 and TRBJ1-6; no definite D call. This CDR3 contains 13 residues. Deletions cut 0 bases from V and 8 bases from J, with 5 bases between. Germline V lookup: CDR1 MNHNY, CDR2 SVGAGI (reference sequence).

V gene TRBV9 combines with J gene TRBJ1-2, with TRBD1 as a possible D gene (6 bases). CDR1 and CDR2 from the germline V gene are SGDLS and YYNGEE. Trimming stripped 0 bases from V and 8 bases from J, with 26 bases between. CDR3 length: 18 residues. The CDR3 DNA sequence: TGTGCCAGCAGCGTAGCGGTGGACAGACCTTCAGCCGGTCACGGCTACACCTTC. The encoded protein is CASSVAVDRPSAGHGYTF.

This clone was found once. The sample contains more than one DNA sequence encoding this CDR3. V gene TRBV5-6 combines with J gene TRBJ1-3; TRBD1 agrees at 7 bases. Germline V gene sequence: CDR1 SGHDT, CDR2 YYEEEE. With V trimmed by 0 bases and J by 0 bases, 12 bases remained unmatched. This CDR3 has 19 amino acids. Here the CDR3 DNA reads TGTGCCAGCAGCTTGGGTGGGCCAGGGGGTCGAAGCTCTGGAAACACCATATATTTT. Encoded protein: CASSLGGPGGRSSGNTIYF.

The DNA of the CDR3 is TGCGCCAGCAGCCAAGTTTTTTCAGATACGCAGTATTTT. Translation gives CASSQVFSDTQYF. The J gene is TRBJ2-3, the V gene TRBV4-1; D is undetermined. CDR1 is MGHRA, CDR2 YSYEKL, per germline. V gave up 1 base and J gave up 4 bases, with 6 bases separating them. This CDR3 has 13 amino acids.

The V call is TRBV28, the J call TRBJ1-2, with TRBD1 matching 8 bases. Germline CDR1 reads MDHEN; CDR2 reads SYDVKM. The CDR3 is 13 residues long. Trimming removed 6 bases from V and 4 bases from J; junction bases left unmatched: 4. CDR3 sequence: CASSWGQVYGYTF. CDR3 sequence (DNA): TGTGCCAGCAGCTGGGGACAGGTCTATGGCTACACCTTC.

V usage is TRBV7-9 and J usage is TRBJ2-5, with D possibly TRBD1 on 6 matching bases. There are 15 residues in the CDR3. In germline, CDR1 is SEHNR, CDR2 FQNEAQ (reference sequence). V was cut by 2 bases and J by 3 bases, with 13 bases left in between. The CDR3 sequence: CASSLLGAEKETQYF. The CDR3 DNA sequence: TGTGCCAGCAGCTTACTGGGGGCTGAAAAAGAGACCCAGTACTTC.

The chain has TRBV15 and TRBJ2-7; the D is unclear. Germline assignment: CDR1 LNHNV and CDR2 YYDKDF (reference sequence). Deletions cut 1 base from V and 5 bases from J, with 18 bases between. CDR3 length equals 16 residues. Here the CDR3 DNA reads TGTGCCACCAGCAGAGGACTCCAGGCCCCTCTAAACGAGCAGTACTTC. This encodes CATSRGLQAPLNEQYF.

The CDR3 sequence: CASRTLAGYQETQYF. DNA for the CDR3: TGTGCCAGCAGGACACTAGCGGGGTACCAAGAGACCCAGTACTTC. This chain uses TRBV7-8 with TRBJ2-5, with 10 bases fitting TRBD2. J lost 0 bases, V lost 6 bases, and 4 bases had no gene match. The CDR3 sequence is 15 residues long. Germline V CDR1 and CDR2: SGHVS, FQNEAQ.

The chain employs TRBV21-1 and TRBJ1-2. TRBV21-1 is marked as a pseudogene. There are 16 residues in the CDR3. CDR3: CASRPPEGPWAYGYTF. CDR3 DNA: TGTGCCAGCAGGCCCCCGGAAGGGCCGTGGGCCTATGGCTACACCTTC.

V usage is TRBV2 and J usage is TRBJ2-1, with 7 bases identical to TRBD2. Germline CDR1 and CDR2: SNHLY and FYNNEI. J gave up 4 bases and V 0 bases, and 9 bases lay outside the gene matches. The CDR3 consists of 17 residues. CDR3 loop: CASSEAISGMGYNEQFF. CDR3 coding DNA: TGTGCCAGCAGTGAAGCGATCAGCGGGATGGGGTACAATGAGCAGTTCTTC.

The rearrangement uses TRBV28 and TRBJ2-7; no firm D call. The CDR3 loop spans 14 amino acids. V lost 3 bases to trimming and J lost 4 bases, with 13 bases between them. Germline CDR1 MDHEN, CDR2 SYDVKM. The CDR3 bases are TGTGCCAGCAGTTTTGTACTACTCGGATACGAGCAGTACTTC. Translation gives CASSFVLLGYEQYF. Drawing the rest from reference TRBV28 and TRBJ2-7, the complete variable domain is DVKVTQSSRYLVKRTGEKVFLECVQDMDHENMFWYRQDPGLGLRLIYFSYDVKMKEKGDIPEGYSVSREKKERFSLILESASTNQTSMYLCASSFVLLGYEQYFGPGTRLTVT.

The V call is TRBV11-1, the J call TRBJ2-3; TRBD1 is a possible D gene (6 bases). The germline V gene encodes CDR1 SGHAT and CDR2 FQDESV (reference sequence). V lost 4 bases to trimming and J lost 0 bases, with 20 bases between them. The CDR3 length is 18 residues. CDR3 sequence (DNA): TGTGCCAGCAGCTCAAACCAATGGACAGCAACTAGCACAGATACGCAGTATTTT. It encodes CASSSNQWTATSTDTQYF. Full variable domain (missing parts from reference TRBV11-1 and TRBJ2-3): EAEVAQSPRYKITEKSQAVAFWCDPISGHATLYWYRQILGQGPELLVQFQDESVVDDSQLPKDRFSAERLKGVDSTLKIQPAELGDSAMYLCASSSNQWTATSTDTQYFGPGTRLTVL.

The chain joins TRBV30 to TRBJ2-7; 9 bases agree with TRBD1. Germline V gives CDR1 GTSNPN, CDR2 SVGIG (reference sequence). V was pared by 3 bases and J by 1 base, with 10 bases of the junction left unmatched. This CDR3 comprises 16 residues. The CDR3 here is CAWRTTGTGLSYEQYF. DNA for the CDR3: TGTGCCTGGAGAACCACCGGGACAGGGTTATCCTACGAGCAGTACTTC.

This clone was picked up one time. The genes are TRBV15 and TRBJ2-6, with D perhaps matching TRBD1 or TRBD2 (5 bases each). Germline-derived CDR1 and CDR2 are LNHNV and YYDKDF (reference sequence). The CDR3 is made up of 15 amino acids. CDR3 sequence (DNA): TGTGCGACCGGGACCTGGCCTCGCGGGGCCAACGTCCTGACTTTC. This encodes CATGTWPRGANVLTF.

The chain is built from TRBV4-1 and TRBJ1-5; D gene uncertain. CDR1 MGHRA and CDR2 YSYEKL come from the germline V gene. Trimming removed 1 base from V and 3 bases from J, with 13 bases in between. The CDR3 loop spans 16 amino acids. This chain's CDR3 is CASSQVQVGNNQPQHF. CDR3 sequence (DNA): TGCGCCAGCAGCCAAGTTCAGGTCGGGAACAATCAGCCCCAGCATTTT.

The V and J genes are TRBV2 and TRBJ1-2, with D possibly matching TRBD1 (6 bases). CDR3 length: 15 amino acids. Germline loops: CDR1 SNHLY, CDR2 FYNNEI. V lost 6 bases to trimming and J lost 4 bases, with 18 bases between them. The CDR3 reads CASRTLSGAGYGYTF. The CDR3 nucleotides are TGTGCCAGCAGGACCTTATCAGGGGCGGGCTATGGCTACACCTTC.

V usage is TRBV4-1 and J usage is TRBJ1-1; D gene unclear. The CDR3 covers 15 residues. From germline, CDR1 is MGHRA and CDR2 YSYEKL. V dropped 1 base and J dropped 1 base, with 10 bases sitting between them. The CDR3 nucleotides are TGCGCCAGCAGCCAAGCTGAACACAAGAACACTGAAGCTTTCTTT. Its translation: CASSQAEHKNTEAFF.

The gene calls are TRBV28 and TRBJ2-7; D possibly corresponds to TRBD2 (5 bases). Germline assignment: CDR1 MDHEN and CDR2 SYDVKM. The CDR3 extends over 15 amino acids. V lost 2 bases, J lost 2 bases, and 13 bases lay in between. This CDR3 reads CASSLAASSPYEQYF. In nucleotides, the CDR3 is TGTGCCAGCAGTTTAGCGGCTAGCAGTCCCTACGAGCAGTACTTC.

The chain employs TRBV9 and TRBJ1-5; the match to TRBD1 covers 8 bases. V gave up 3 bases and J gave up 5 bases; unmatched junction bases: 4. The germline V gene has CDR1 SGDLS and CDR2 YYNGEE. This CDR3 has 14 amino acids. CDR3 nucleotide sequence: TGTGCCAGCAGCGCGACAGGGGACGATCAGCCCCAGCATTTT. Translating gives CASSATGDDQPQHF.

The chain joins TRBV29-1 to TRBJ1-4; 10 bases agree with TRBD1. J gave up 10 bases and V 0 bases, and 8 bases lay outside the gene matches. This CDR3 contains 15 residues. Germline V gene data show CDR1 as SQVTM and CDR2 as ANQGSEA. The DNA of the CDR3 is TGCAGCGTTGAAGATTGGGGACAGGGGAAGGGAAAACTGTTTTTT. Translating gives CSVEDWGQGKGKLFF. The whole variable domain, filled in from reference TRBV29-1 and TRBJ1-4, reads SAVISQKPSRDICQRGTSLTIQCQVDSQVTMMFWYRQQPGQSLTLIATANQGSEATYESGFVIDKFPISRPNLTFSTLTVSNMSPEDSSIYLCSVEDWGQGKGKLFFGSGTQLSVL.

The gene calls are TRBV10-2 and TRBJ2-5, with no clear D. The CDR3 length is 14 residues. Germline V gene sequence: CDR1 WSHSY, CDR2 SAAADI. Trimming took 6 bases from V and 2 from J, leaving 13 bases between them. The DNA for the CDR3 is TGCGCCAGCAGACCTGACGGAAAACAAGAGACCCAGTACTTC. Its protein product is CASRPDGKQETQYF.

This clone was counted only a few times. Here the CDR3 reads CASGPRTNNQPQHF. The CDR3 DNA is TGTGCCAGCGGGCCGAGGACTAACAATCAGCCCCAGCATTTT. The chain has TRBV7-9 and TRBJ1-5; D gene unclear. The CDR3 covers 14 residues. V dropped 8 bases and J dropped 3 bases, with 14 bases sitting between them. Germline V gene lookup returns CDR1 SEHNR and CDR2 FQNEAQ (reference sequence).